Presented here are 15 T cell receptor beta chains from one specimen sequenced in a study of shared clonotypes between healthy human individuals. TCRdb's table, derived via immunoSEQ multiplex PCR, lists solely in-frame clones and lacks some. The table shows around 600,000 clones, with about 97% occurring only once. Sequenced material: naive CD4+ T cells sorted from blood. The subset here: CD45RA+ positively selected. These receptor sequences come from a woman aged 25 to 45 in good health.

V usage is TRBV10-2 and J usage is TRBJ1-5; 7 bases match TRBD1. Germline V gene data show CDR1 as WSHSY and CDR2 as SAAADI. The V gene end was trimmed by 4 bases and the J gene end by 6 bases; junction bases not matched to a gene: 3. The CDR3 spans 13 residues. CDR3 coding DNA: TGCGCCAGCAGTGGACAGGGCGGTCAGCCCCAGCATTTT. It is translated as CASSGQGGQPQHF.

The V gene is TRBV10-1, the J gene TRBJ2-3; 8 bases agree with TRBD2. Germline V gene sequence: CDR1 WNHNN, CDR2 SYGVQD (reference sequence). Germline trimming cut 0 bases from V and 6 bases from J; bases unmatched to any gene: 2. This CDR3 has 14 residues. The DNA for the CDR3 is TGCGCCAGCAGTGAGTCAAGCGGGAGTGATACGCAGTATTTT. Encoded protein: CASSESSGSDTQYF.

This chain connects TRBV19 to TRBJ2-1; TRBD2 agrees at 7 bases. Germline V lookup: CDR1 LNHDA, CDR2 SQIVND (reference sequence). The CDR3 sequence is 12 residues long. V shed 3 bases, J shed 9 bases, and the junction held 2 bases outside the gene matches. CDR3 region: CASSIGGFEQFF. CDR3 coding DNA: TGTGCCAGTAGTATCGGGGGGTTTGAGCAGTTCTTC.

The V gene is TRBV6-4, the J gene TRBJ2-6, with 8 bases lining up with TRBD2. Unmatched junction bases numbered 12, after V lost 5 bases and J lost 0 bases. Germline CDR1 is MRHNA and CDR2 is SNTAGT. There are 19 residues in the CDR3. This CDR3 reads CASSPYGIAGYSGANVLTF. The CDR3 DNA sequence: TGTGCCAGCAGTCCCTACGGGATAGCGGGGTACTCTGGGGCCAACGTCCTGACTTTC.

The rearrangement joins TRBV7-8 to TRBJ2-6, with unresolved D. Germline V gene sequence: CDR1 SGHVS, CDR2 FQNEAQ. V lost 6 bases and J lost 0, with 3 bases in between. There are 13 residues in the CDR3. CDR3 bases: TGTGCCAGCAGAATCTCTGGGGCCAACGTCCTGACTTTC. Translated: CASRISGANVLTF. The variable domain in full, completed from reference TRBV7-8 and TRBJ2-6, reads GAGVSQSPRYKVAKRGQDVALRCDPISGHVSLFWYQQALGQGPEFLTYFQNEAQLDKSGLPSDRFFAERPEGSVSTLKIQRTQQEDSAVYLCASRISGANVLTFGAGSRLTVL.

This chain joins TRBV30 and TRBJ2-5, with 9 nucleotides matching TRBD1. Germline CDR1 GTSNPN, CDR2 SVGIG (reference sequence). The length of the CDR3 is 15 residues. J gave up 5 bases and V 3 bases, and 10 bases lay outside the gene matches. Here the CDR3 reads CAWRLQGALGETQYF. CDR3 in DNA: TGTGCCTGGAGACTACAGGGGGCGCTCGGGGAGACCCAGTACTTC.

The chain is built from TRBV11-2 and TRBJ2-3; maybe TRBD2 (6 bases). V was cut by 5 bases and J by 1 base, with 10 bases left in between. Germline CDR1 and CDR2: SGHAT and FQNNGV. This CDR3 region has 14 residues. The CDR3 reads CASSPERGTDTQYF. The CDR3 nucleotides are TGTGCCAGCAGCCCCGAGCGGGGCACAGATACGCAGTATTTT. Drawing the rest from reference TRBV11-2 and TRBJ2-3, the complete variable domain is EAGVAQSPRYKIIEKRQSVAFWCNPISGHATLYWYQQILGQGPKLLIQFQNNGVVDDSQLPKDRFSAERLKGVDSTLKIQPAKLEDSAVYLCASSPERGTDTQYFGPGTRLTVL.

A single count supports this clone. This chain connects TRBV7-9 to TRBJ2-2; possibly TRBD1 or TRBD2 for D (5 bases each). The CDR3 has 16 residues. The germline V gene encodes CDR1 SEHNR and CDR2 FQNEAQ (reference sequence). V lost 2 bases and J lost 8, with 18 bases in between. The CDR3 region is CASSLTFLGPQGELFF. The CDR3 region has the DNA TGTGCCAGCAGCTTAACATTTCTGGGACCCCAAGGGGAGCTGTTTTTT.

The V and J genes are TRBV7-9 and TRBJ2-1; 16 bases match TRBD2. Germline V gene sequence: CDR1 SEHNR, CDR2 FQNEAQ (reference sequence). Germline trimming cut 5 bases from V and 9 bases from J; bases unmatched to any gene: 4. This CDR3 comprises 15 residues. The CDR3 DNA follows: TGTGCCAGCAGCCTTGGGACTAGCGGGAGGGCTGAGCAGTTCTTC. Amino acids: CASSLGTSGRAEQFF.

The rearrangement uses TRBV5-1 and TRBJ1-1; perhaps TRBD1 as D (6 bases). CDR1 and CDR2 (germline): SGHRS, YFSETQ. Trimming took off 4 bases at V and 2 bases at J, with 9 bases between the two ends. This CDR3 spans 13 amino acids. CDR3 region: CASSAGTNTEAFF. The CDR3 bases are TGCGCCAGCAGCGCCGGGACAAACACTGAAGCTTTCTTT.

V and J are TRBV7-9 and TRBJ1-3; D call uncertain. V lost 3 bases to trimming and J lost 3 bases, with 12 bases between them. Germline V gives CDR1 SEHNR, CDR2 FQNEAQ (reference sequence). The CDR3 extends over 15 amino acids. CDR3 coding DNA: TGTGCCAGCAGCTTTCCTTCCGGGAATGGAAACACCATATATTTT. Translation gives CASSFPSGNGNTIYF.

This sequence joins TRBV28 and TRBJ2-7; D possibly uses TRBD1 or TRBD2 (5 bases each). The CDR3 sequence is 13 residues long. In germline, CDR1 is MDHEN, CDR2 SYDVKM. With 6 bases removed from V and 2 bases from J, the gap between germline ends came to 11 bases. In nucleotides, the CDR3 is TGTGCCAGCAGGGGGGACGGCCCCTACGAGCAGTACTTC. Protein product: CASRGDGPYEQYF.

The chain combines TRBV18 with TRBJ1-1; D call uncertain. V lost 2 bases and J lost 0, with 13 bases in between. The V gene's germline CDR1 is KGHSH and CDR2 LQKENI. The CDR3 consists of 16 residues. CDR3: CASSPNTPAMNTEAFF. The CDR3 nucleotides read TGTGCCAGCTCACCAAACACCCCGGCAATGAACACTGAAGCTTTCTTT.

The rearrangement joins TRBV28 to TRBJ2-1; 14 bases align to TRBD2. Unmatched junction bases numbered 5, after V lost 2 bases and J lost 8 bases. This CDR3 has 16 amino acids. Germline assignment: CDR1 MDHEN and CDR2 SYDVKM. CDR3 bases: TGTGCCAGCAGTTTAGGGGGGACTAGCGGGAGCTATGAGCAGTTCTTC. As protein: CASSLGGTSGSYEQFF. Drawing the rest from reference TRBV28 and TRBJ2-1, the complete variable domain is DVKVTQSSRYLVKRTGEKVFLECVQDMDHENMFWYRQDPGLGLRLIYFSYDVKMKEKGDIPEGYSVSREKKERFSLILESASTNQTSMYLCASSLGGTSGSYEQFFGPGTRLTVL.

The sample holds one count of this clone. The rearrangement joins TRBV28 to TRBJ1-5; D unresolved. The CDR3 sequence is 12 residues long. V lost 7 bases to trimming and J lost 4 bases, with 8 bases between them. Looked up from germline, CDR1 is MDHEN and CDR2 is SYDVKM. The CDR3 sequence is CASTAENQPQHF. CDR3 DNA sequence: TGTGCCAGCACGGCGGAGAATCAGCCCCAGCATTTT. Variable domain in full (rest from reference TRBV28 and TRBJ1-5): DVKVTQSSRYLVKRTGEKVFLECVQDMDHENMFWYRQDPGLGLRLIYFSYDVKMKEKGDIPEGYSVSREKKERFSLILESASTNQTSMYLCASTAENQPQHFGDGTRLSIL.